A selection of T cell receptor beta chains follows, all from one sample in a study of cytomegalovirus exposure and HLA in healthy donors. Sequencing used immunoSEQ multiplex PCR; TCRdb keeps in-frame clones, though not all of them. The sample shows about 120,000 clones, around 80% of them seen only once. The sample was PBMCs. The receptors derive from a young man in good health and CMV-seropositive. CDR3s include the opening cysteine and the closing phenylalanine or tryptophan. D genes are given only for firm matches. Not all rows give a size; the values are once, few, many and, for expanded clones, a class.

v_call: TRBV5-1
j_call: TRBJ1-3
clone_size: NA
d_call: TRBD1
cdr3_nt: TGCGCCAGCAGCTGGGGACAGGGAAACACCATATATTTT
cdr3_aa: CASSWGQGNTIYF

v_call: TRBV5-6
j_call: TRBJ1-1
clone_size: once
d_call: NA
cdr3_nt: TGTGCCAGCAGCCCTGGTTGGAGCTTCAGAGCTGAAGCTTTCTTT
cdr3_aa: CASSPGWSFRAEAFF

v_call: TRBV9
j_call: TRBJ2-3
clone_size: NA
d_call: TRBD1
cdr3_nt: TGTGCCAGCAGCGCTCGACAGGGTGGGAGCACAGATACGCAGTATTTT
cdr3_aa: CASSARQGGSTDTQYF

v_call: TRBV9
j_call: TRBJ2-1
clone_size: NA
d_call: TRBD2
cdr3_nt: TGTGCCAGCAGCGTTGTTCCTAGCGGGACCTACAATGAGCAGTTCTTC
cdr3_aa: CASSVVPSGTYNEQFF

v_call: TRBV5-6
j_call: TRBJ1-3
clone_size: NA
d_call: NA
cdr3_nt: TGTGCCAGCAGCCGGGGGGAGTCTGGAAACACCATATATTTT
cdr3_aa: CASSRGESGNTIYF

v_call: TRBV6-5
j_call: TRBJ1-2
clone_size: NA
d_call: TRBD1
cdr3_nt: TGTGCCAGCAGAGGGACAGGGAACTATGGCTACACCTTC
cdr3_aa: CASRGTGNYGYTF

v_call: TRBV6-5
j_call: TRBJ2-7
clone_size: NA
d_call: NA
cdr3_nt: TGTGCCAGCAGTTACTCAGGGGCGTACGAGCAGTACTTC
cdr3_aa: CASSYSGAYEQYF

v_call: TRBV4-2
j_call: TRBJ2-5
clone_size: NA
d_call: NA
cdr3_nt: TGTGCCAGCAGCCCCTCGGGGTACCAAGAGACCCAGTACTTC
cdr3_aa: CASSPSGYQETQYF

v_call: TRBV5-1
j_call: TRBJ1-1
clone_size: NA
d_call: TRBD1
cdr3_nt: TGCGCCAGCAGCTGGGACAGGGGAGGTGAAGCTTTCTTT
cdr3_aa: CASSWDRGGEAFF

v_call: TRBV5-1
j_call: TRBJ2-5
clone_size: NA
d_call: NA
cdr3_nt: TGCGCCAGCAGCTTGGGTCGGGAGACCCAGTACTTC
cdr3_aa: CASSLGRETQYF

v_call: TRBV11-3
j_call: TRBJ1-6
clone_size: NA
d_call: NA
cdr3_nt: TGTGCCAGCAGCACCCGATCCACAGGGATTGACTCACCCCTCCACTTT
cdr3_aa: CASSTRSTGIDSPLHF

v_call: TRBV30
j_call: TRBJ1-1
clone_size: NA
d_call: TRBD1
cdr3_nt: TGTGCCTGGAGTTGGACAGGGGTGAACACTGAAGCTTTCTTT
cdr3_aa: CAWSWTGVNTEAFF

v_call: TRBV2
j_call: TRBJ1-1
clone_size: NA
d_call: TRBD1
cdr3_nt: TGTGCCAGCAGGGTCAGGGGGCAGGGCACTGAAGCTTTCTTT
cdr3_aa: CASRVRGQGTEAFF

v_call: TRBV21-1
j_call: TRBJ2-3
clone_size: NA
d_call: NA
cdr3_nt: TGTGCCAGCAGCAAAGCCCAGGGTGATACGCAGTATTTT
cdr3_aa: CASSKAQGDTQYF

v_call: TRBV6-5
j_call: TRBJ2-5
clone_size: NA
d_call: TRBD2
cdr3_nt: TGTGCCAGCGGCGGGACTAGCGGGTTCCAAGAGACCCAGTACTTC
cdr3_aa: CASGGTSGFQETQYF

v_call: TRBV7-2
j_call: TRBJ2-3
clone_size: NA
d_call: TRBD2
cdr3_nt: TGTGCCAGCAGCTTCGGACTAGCGTCCACAGATACGCAGTATTTT
cdr3_aa: CASSFGLASTDTQYF

v_call: TRBV10-3
j_call: TRBJ2-7
clone_size: once
d_call: NA
cdr3_nt: TGTGCCATCAGTGATGGCGGCCAGTACGAGCAGTACTTC
cdr3_aa: CAISDGGQYEQYF

v_call: TRBV29-1
j_call: TRBJ2-1
clone_size: few
d_call: TRBD2
cdr3_nt: TGCAGCGGATCGACTAGCGTTTACAATGAGCAGTTCTTC
cdr3_aa: CSGSTSVYNEQFF

v_call: TRBV4-3
j_call: TRBJ2-5
clone_size: NA
d_call: NA
cdr3_nt: TGCGCCAGCAGCCAAGACCAAAGGAGGGAGACCCAGTACTTC
cdr3_aa: CASSQDQRRETQYF

v_call: TRBV9
j_call: TRBJ2-2
clone_size: NA
d_call: NA
cdr3_nt: TGTGCCAGCAGCCTAAGGGGATACACCGGGGAGCTGTTTTTT
cdr3_aa: CASSLRGYTGELFF

v_call: TRBV12-2
j_call: TRBJ1-1
clone_size: NA
d_call: NA
cdr3_nt: TGTGCAAGTCGCTTAACCGGTCAGAACACTGAAGCTTTCTTT
cdr3_aa: CASRLTGQNTEAFF

v_call: TRBV28
j_call: TRBJ1-5
clone_size: NA
d_call: NA
cdr3_nt: TGTGCCAGCAGTCCCCCTGAGGGTAGCAATCAGCCCCAGCATTTT
cdr3_aa: CASSPPEGSNQPQHF

v_call: TRBV5-1
j_call: TRBJ1-1
clone_size: NA
d_call: NA
cdr3_nt: TGCGCCAGCAGCTTTGGTAGCCCCACTGAAGCTTTCTTT
cdr3_aa: CASSFGSPTEAFF

v_call: TRBV7-2
j_call: TRBJ2-5
clone_size: few
d_call: NA
cdr3_nt: TGTGCCAGCAGCTGGCAAGGAGGGTTCGGAGAGACCCAGTACTTC
cdr3_aa: CASSWQGGFGETQYF

v_call: TRBV7-9
j_call: TRBJ1-1
clone_size: NA
d_call: NA
cdr3_nt: TGTGCCAGCAGCTCTCAGGGGAGCACTGAAGCTTTCTTT
cdr3_aa: CASSSQGSTEAFF

v_call: TRBV7-2
j_call: TRBJ1-1
clone_size: NA
d_call: NA
cdr3_nt: TGTGCCAGCAGCTTGGCGGGTGTATACACTGAAGCTTTCTTT
cdr3_aa: CASSLAGVYTEAFF

v_call: TRBV9
j_call: TRBJ1-1
clone_size: NA
d_call: TRBD1
cdr3_nt: TGTGCCAGCAGCGTTGGGACAGGGTATTGGGCCCAAGCTTTCTTT
cdr3_aa: CASSVGTGYWAQAFF

v_call: TRBV6-1
j_call: TRBJ2-1
clone_size: NA
d_call: TRBD2
cdr3_nt: TGTGCCAGCAGTGAAGCGGCTAGCGGGGAAAATGAGCAGTTCTTC
cdr3_aa: CASSEAASGENEQFF

v_call: TRBV5-6
j_call: TRBJ2-3
clone_size: NA
d_call: NA
cdr3_nt: TGTGCCAGCAGCTTGGCTCCTACTAGCACAGATACGCAGTATTTT
cdr3_aa: CASSLAPTSTDTQYF

v_call: TRBV5-4
j_call: TRBJ1-6
clone_size: NA
d_call: TRBD1
cdr3_nt: TGTGCCAGCAGACTGACTGCCAGGGGGGACTCAGGTTCACCCCTCCACTTT
cdr3_aa: CASRLTARGDSGSPLHF

v_call: TRBV18
j_call: TRBJ2-7
clone_size: NA
d_call: TRBD1
cdr3_nt: TGTGCCAGCTCATCACTTGGGACAGGTGCTTACTACGAGCAGTACTTC
cdr3_aa: CASSSLGTGAYYEQYF

v_call: TRBV5-1
j_call: TRBJ1-1
clone_size: NA
d_call: NA
cdr3_nt: TGCGCCAGCAGCTTGGATCGGGGTAGGGCTTTCTTT
cdr3_aa: CASSLDRGRAFF

v_call: TRBV5-1
j_call: TRBJ2-1
clone_size: NA
d_call: NA
cdr3_nt: TGCGCCAGCAGCTTGTCCCCGCGGAGGGATGAGCAGTTCTTC
cdr3_aa: CASSLSPRRDEQFF

v_call: TRBV2
j_call: TRBJ1-4
clone_size: NA
d_call: TRBD1
cdr3_nt: TGTGCCAGCAGGGGCAGGACAGGGGGGAATGAAAAACTGTTTTTT
cdr3_aa: CASRGRTGGNEKLFF

v_call: TRBV5-1
j_call: TRBJ1-2
clone_size: NA
d_call: TRBD1
cdr3_nt: TGCGCCAGCAGCTTGGGTGACAGGGGGTATGGCTACACCTTC
cdr3_aa: CASSLGDRGYGYTF

v_call: TRBV11-3
j_call: TRBJ2-3
clone_size: NA
d_call: NA
cdr3_nt: TGTGCCAGTAGGACTCAAGACACAGATACGCAGTATTTT
cdr3_aa: CASRTQDTDTQYF

v_call: TRBV9
j_call: TRBJ1-3
clone_size: NA
d_call: TRBD1
cdr3_nt: TGTGCCAGCAGCACAGGGGGAGGCTCTGGAAACACCATATATTTT
cdr3_aa: CASSTGGGSGNTIYF

v_call: TRBV7-9
j_call: TRBJ1-6
clone_size: once
d_call: NA
cdr3_nt: TGTGCCAGCAGCTTAGCAACAACAGGTCTAGCGCCCCTCCACTTT
cdr3_aa: CASSLATTGLAPLHF

v_call: TRBV19
j_call: TRBJ1-5
clone_size: once
d_call: TRBD1
cdr3_nt: TGTGCCAGTAGTATCTTGGACAGGGTCAATCAGCCCCAGCATTTT
cdr3_aa: CASSILDRVNQPQHF

v_call: TRBV28
j_call: TRBJ2-1
clone_size: NA
d_call: NA
cdr3_nt: TGTGCCAGCAGTTTATTGGGCACCATCAGCTCCTACAATGAGCAGTTCTTC
cdr3_aa: CASSLLGTISSYNEQFF

v_call: TRBV15
j_call: TRBJ1-5
clone_size: NA
d_call: NA
cdr3_nt: TGTGCCACCAGCGTACCCGGGCAGCCCCAGCATTTT
cdr3_aa: CATSVPGQPQHF